The next 15 T cell receptor beta chains were all read from a single sample in a study of T cells in Graves' hyperthyroidism and ophthalmopathy. Template material for amplifying TCR beta CDR3 regions consisted of RNA transcripts. RT-PCR in the first round (using the HTBI primer set) targeted the TCR CDR3. In TCRdb, the multiplex PCR reads were re-called with MiXCR into one record per CDR3 protein. The table lists approximately 610,000 distinct CDR3 sequences, roughly 14% of them singletons. The specimen was blood. These receptor sequences come from a woman aged 40 to 55 with Graves' ophthalmopathy.

This clonotype has ten or more counts. The chain employs TRBV9 and TRBJ2-7, with TRBD2 identical over 8 bases. Trimming removed 4 bases from V and 3 bases from J; junction bases left unmatched: 3. The length of the CDR3 is 13 residues. Germline CDR1 and CDR2: SGDLS and YYNGEE. This chain's CDR3 is CASSYGTSYEQYF. The CDR3 DNA follows: TGTGCCAGCAGCTACGGGACTAGCTACGAGCAGTACTTC.

This clonotype came up many times. The chain joins TRBV6-1 to TRBJ2-7, with no clear D. CDR1 is MNHNS and CDR2 is SASEGT in the germline V gene. With 6 bases removed from V and 6 bases from J, the gap between germline ends came to 21 bases. The CDR3 consists of 15 residues. This CDR3 is CASSQGQHGVSEQYF. The DNA for the CDR3 is TGTGCCAGCAGCCAAGGGCAGCATGGGGTGAGCGAGCAGTACTTC.

This clonotype was seen ten or more times. The chain is built from TRBV11-2 and TRBJ1-2; D is undetermined. The CDR3 is 13 amino acids. Germline V lookup: CDR1 SGHAT, CDR2 FQNNGV. The CDR3 bases are TGTGCTTGCGGCCCGGTTGCTAACTATGGCTACACCTTC. It encodes CACGPVANYGYTF.

There are many counts of this clonotype. V and J are TRBV11-2 and TRBJ2-7, with 9 bases lining up with TRBD1. Germline CDR1 reads SGHAT; CDR2 reads FQNNGV. V dropped 7 bases and J dropped 2; count of bases not matched to a gene: 9. The CDR3 totals 15 residues. The CDR3 region is CASTLGGQGTYEQYF. The DNA of the CDR3 is TGTGCCAGCACCCTAGGGGGACAGGGAACCTACGAGCAGTACTTC. The full variable domain, completed using reference TRBV11-2 and TRBJ2-7, is EAGVAQSPRYKIIEKRQSVAFWCNPISGHATLYWYQQILGQGPKLLIQFQNNGVVDDSQLPKDRFSAERLKGVDSTLKIQPAKLEDSAVYLCASTLGGQGTYEQYFGPGTRLTVT.

This clonotype has at least ten counts. This chain connects TRBV27 to TRBJ1-1; 9 bases are shared with TRBD1. In germline, CDR1 is MNHEY, CDR2 SMNVEV (reference sequence). Trimming removed 5 bases from V and 3 bases from J; junction bases left unmatched: 4. CDR3 length equals 14 residues. CDR3 DNA sequence: TGTGCCAGCAGTGGGGACAGGGAGGACACTGAAGCTTTCTTT. Translated, it gives CASSGDREDTEAFF.

The chain is built from TRBV29-1 and TRBJ2-5; D remains unclear. V lost 0 bases and J 5 bases, leaving 7 bases between the germline ends. In germline, CDR1 is SQVTM, CDR2 ANQGSEA. The CDR3 runs to 12 residues. The CDR3 region is CSVEDRRETQYF. The CDR3 DNA reads as TGCAGCGTTGAAGATCGCCGGGAGACCCAGTACTTC.

This clonotype was picked up many times. The chain recombines TRBV20-1 with TRBJ1-5; D gene ambiguous. The CDR3 covers 11 residues. Deletions cut 4 bases from V and 4 bases from J, with 5 bases between. CDR1 is DFQATT and CDR2 is SNEGSKA in the germline V gene (reference sequence). CDR3 coding DNA: TGCAGTGCTACCCTGAATCAGCCCCAGCATTTT. Its protein product is CSATLNQPQHF.

This clonotype was seen repeatedly, ten times or more. The V and J genes are TRBV12-3 or TRBV12-4 and TRBJ1-1; the D is unclear. With 3 bases removed from V and 1 base from J, the gap between germline ends came to 6 bases. This CDR3 is built from 13 residues. The CDR3 loop is CASSFGPNTEAFF. The CDR3 region has the DNA TGTGCCAGCAGTTTCGGACCGAACACTGAAGCTTTCTTT.

This clonotype came up many times. This sequence joins TRBV6-5 and TRBJ2-7; D is ambiguous. CDR1 is MNHEY and CDR2 is SVGAGI in the germline V gene. Trimming cost V 4 bases and J 6 bases, with 10 bases left between them. This CDR3 is 12 amino acids long. The CDR3 region has the DNA TGTGCCAGCAGTTTTGCAGGCACCGAGCAGTACTTC. This sequence encodes CASSFAGTEQYF.

This clonotype was seen repeatedly, ten times or more. The V and J genes are TRBV7-2 and TRBJ2-7, with D perhaps TRBD2 (6 bases). V lost 2 bases to trimming and J lost 3 bases, with 8 bases between them. Germline V gene sequence: CDR1 SGHTA, CDR2 FQGNSA. The CDR3 sequence is 13 residues long. CDR3 amino acids: CASSLLAFYEQYF. The CDR3 coding sequence is TGTGCCAGCAGCTTACTAGCGTTCTACGAGCAGTACTTC.

There are many counts of this clonotype. CDR3 region: CASSETGTYEQYF. CDR3 DNA sequence: TGCGCCAGCAGTGAGACCGGAACCTACGAGCAGTACTTC. The V and J genes are TRBV10-2 and TRBJ2-7; unclear D gene. Trimming removed 2 bases at V and 2 bases at J, with 7 bases between. Germline V gene data show CDR1 as WSHSY and CDR2 as SAAADI. The CDR3 runs 13 residues.

This clonotype was picked up many times. This chain links TRBV12-3 or TRBV12-4 with TRBJ2-7; 10 nucleotides line up with TRBD2. CDR3 length: 14 residues. V dropped 6 bases and J dropped 2; count of bases not matched to a gene: 4. The CDR3 spells CASRASGRAYEQYF. CDR3 bases: TGTGCCAGCAGGGCCAGCGGGAGGGCCTACGAGCAGTACTTC.

The chain uses TRBV7-6 and TRBJ2-3; D gene unclear. The germline V gene encodes CDR1 SGHVS and CDR2 FNYEAQ. The CDR3 is made up of 11 amino acids. Trimming removed 5 bases at V and 6 bases at J, with 6 bases between. CDR3 sequence: CASSEMDTQYF. CDR3 DNA: TGTGCCAGCAGCGAGATGGATACGCAGTATTTT.

This clonotype was counted at least ten times. The rearrangement joins TRBV4-2 to TRBJ2-7, with TRBD2 matching 14 bases. CDR3 length: 15 amino acids. CDR1 LGHNA and CDR2 YNFKEQ come from the germline V gene. V dropped 5 bases and J dropped 5; count of bases not matched to a gene: 5. This chain's CDR3 is CASSSTTSGRDEQYF. The CDR3 nucleotides are TGTGCCAGCAGCTCCACGACTAGCGGGAGGGACGAGCAGTACTTC.

The table lists this clonotype with many counts. The V call is TRBV14, the J call TRBJ2-5, with TRBD2 identical over 8 bases. The V segment lost 5 bases and the J segment 5 bases; nucleotides outside the gene matches: 7. The germline gives CDR1 SGHDN, CDR2 FVKESK. This CDR3 is 14 amino acids long. The DNA for the CDR3 is TGTGCCAGCAGCTTTCGGACTAGCTGGGAGACCCAGTACTTC. Protein sequence: CASSFRTSWETQYF.